Below, one T cell receptor beta chain is given with its context. Its target is unknown. Treatment denoted: 15 to 20 received Ad26.COV2.S at low or high dose, single or two shots; roughly 5 received placebo; per-sample allocation not given. The investigators took samples on day 63 after the first vaccine or placebo injection. Cohort 1b enrolled adults aged 18-55 years in Boston. These data are taken from a study of Ad26.COV2.S vaccination and SARS-CoV-2 variants. Across the whole study: Enrolled in COV1001, the donor was in the Ad26.COV2.S trial arm, which received the vaccine. Participants got Ad26.COV2.S intramuscularly, once or twice 56 days apart.

Sequenced by immunoSEQ multiplex PCR; TCRdb stores in-frame clones only, minus some. The table has approximately 460,000 clones, 70% to 90% seen once. Broader study findings: Spike-specific CD8+ and CD4+ T cell responses reportedly showed substantial breadth after vaccination.

The CDR3 extends over 15 amino acids. The input for sequencing was peripheral blood, taken in a trial of Ad26.COV2.S vaccine versus placebo. The rearrangement uses TRBV21-1 and TRBJ2-2. TRBV21-1 has pseudogene status. The sequence was obtained from a person between 18 and 65 years old who received the Ad26.COV2.S COVID-19 vaccine or a placebo. The chain's CDR3 is CASTQSVWGTGELFF. CDR3 sequence (DNA): TGTGCCAGCACCCAGTCCGTGTGGGGCACCGGGGAGCTGTTTTTT.